This T cell receptor beta chain was sequenced during a study of blood T cell repertoires in COVID-19. Study summary: T cells, B-cell-depleted T cells, or PBMCs supplied cDNA or gDNA.

The CDR3 extends over 15 amino acids. Trimming pared 10 bases from V and 0 bases from J, leaving 13 bases between. Germline assignment: CDR1 SNHLY and CDR2 FYNNEI. Sequenced by immunoSEQ multiplex PCR; TCRdb stores in-frame clones only, minus some. The sample records about 380,000 clones, more than 75% being singletons. Everyone who took part was roughly 18 to 100 years old, and they came from 20 to 25 US areas. Participants' own reports of clinical history determined their cohort assignment. Recovered Cohort 3 donors showed two negative PCRs, clearance, or symptom resolution. Sequenced: PBMCs or T cells enriched from blood (not recorded which). The chain couples TRBV2 to TRBJ2-6, with D perhaps TRBD1 (6 bases). The source is a woman aged 25-40 years who had recovered from COVID-19. The CDR3 DNA sequence: TGTGCCATAGAACAGGGCGCCTCTGGGGCCAACGTCCTGACTTTC. It codes for CAIEQGASGANVLTF.